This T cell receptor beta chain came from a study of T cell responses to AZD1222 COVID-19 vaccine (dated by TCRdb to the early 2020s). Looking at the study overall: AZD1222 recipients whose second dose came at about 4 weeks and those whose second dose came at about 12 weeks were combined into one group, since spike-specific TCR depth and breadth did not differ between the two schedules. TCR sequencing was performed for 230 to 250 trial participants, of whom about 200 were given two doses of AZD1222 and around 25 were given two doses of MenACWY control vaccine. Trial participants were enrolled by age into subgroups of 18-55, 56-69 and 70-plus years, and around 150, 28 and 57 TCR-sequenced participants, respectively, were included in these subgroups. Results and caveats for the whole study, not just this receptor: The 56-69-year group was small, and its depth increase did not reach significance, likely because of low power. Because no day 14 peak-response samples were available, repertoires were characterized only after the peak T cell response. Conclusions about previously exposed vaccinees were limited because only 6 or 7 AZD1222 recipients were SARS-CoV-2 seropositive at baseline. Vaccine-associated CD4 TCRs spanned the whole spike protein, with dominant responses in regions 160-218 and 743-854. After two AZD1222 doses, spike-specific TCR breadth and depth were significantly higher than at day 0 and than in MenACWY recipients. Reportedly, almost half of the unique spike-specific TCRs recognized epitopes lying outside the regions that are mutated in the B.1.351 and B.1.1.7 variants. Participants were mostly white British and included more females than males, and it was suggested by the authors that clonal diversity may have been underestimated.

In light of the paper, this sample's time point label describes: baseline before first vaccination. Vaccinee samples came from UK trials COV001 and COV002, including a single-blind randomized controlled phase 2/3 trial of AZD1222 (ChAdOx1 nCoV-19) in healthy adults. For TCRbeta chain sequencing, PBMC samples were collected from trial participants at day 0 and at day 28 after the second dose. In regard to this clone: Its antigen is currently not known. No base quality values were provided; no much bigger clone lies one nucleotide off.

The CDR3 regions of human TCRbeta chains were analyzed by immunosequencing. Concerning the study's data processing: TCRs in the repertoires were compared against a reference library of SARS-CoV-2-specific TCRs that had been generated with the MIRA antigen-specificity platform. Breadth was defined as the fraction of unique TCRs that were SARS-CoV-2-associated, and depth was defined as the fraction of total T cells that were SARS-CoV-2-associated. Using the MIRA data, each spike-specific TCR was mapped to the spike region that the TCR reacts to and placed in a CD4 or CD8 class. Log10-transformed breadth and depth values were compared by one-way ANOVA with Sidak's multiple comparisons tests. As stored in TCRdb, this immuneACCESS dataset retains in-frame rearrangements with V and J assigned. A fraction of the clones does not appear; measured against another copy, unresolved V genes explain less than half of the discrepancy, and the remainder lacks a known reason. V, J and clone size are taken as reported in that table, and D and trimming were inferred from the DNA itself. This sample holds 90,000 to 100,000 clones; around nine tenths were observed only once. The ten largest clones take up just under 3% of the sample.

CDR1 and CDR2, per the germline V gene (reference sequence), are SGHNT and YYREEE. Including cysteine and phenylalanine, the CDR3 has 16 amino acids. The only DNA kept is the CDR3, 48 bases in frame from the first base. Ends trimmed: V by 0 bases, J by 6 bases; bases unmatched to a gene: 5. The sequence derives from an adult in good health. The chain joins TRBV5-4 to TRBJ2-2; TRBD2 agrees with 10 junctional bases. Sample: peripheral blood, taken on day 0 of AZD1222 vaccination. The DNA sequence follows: TGTGCCAGCAGCTTGGGGACTAGCGGTACCGCCGGGGAGCTGTTTTTT. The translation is CASSLGTSGTAGELFF.